This T cell receptor (beta chain) was recovered during a study of beta chain features in type 1 diabetes (dated by TCRdb to 2016 to 2019). Describing the broader study: Patients and healthy donors did not differ in mean age, gender distribution, total cell number or subset yield. Regulatory and stem cell-like memory subsets were isolated from only 8 patients and about eight healthy donors, whereas naive and central memory subsets came from all 30 or so donors. In the study, TCRB repertoires of sorted circulating CD4+ T cell subsets from recently diagnosed type 1 diabetes patients were compared with those of matched healthy donors. A total of 100 million to 140 million sorted cells were examined across all samples, and the number of cells per subset was strongly correlated with RNA yield. Here is what the overall study found, with its caveats: Naive, central memory and regulatory TCRB repertoires appeared to be more similar among patients than among healthy donors. Fewer insertions and more nucleotide deletions at VDJ recombination sites were observed in patients with type 1 diabetes, implying thymic rearrangement abnormalities. Because cDNA rather than genomic DNA was sequenced, highly expressing activated cells could have been over-represented, although no difference in activation and CD3 levels was found between groups. HLA sub-analyses involved small numbers of individuals, so any influence of HLA type on TCRB rearrangement remained unresolved. Type 1 diabetes patients showed a moderate but significant shortening of TCRB CDR3 length in all four CD4+ subsets. Shorter templates might have been favored by PCR, but patient and control samples were amplified and corrected together, so both groups would have been affected equally by any skew.

Based on the germline V gene, the CDR1 and CDR2 sequences are SGHRS and YFSETQ. Germline trimming: 2 bases from V, 2 bases from J; junction bases outside gene matches: 4. Including cysteine and phenylalanine, the CDR3 has 15 amino acids. Only the CDR3 DNA is retained, 45 bases long and in frame from the first base. The entire amount of isolated RNA was reverse transcribed using the High Capacity cDNA Reverse Transcription Kit, so the sequenced TCRB transcripts were expressed ones. Deep immunoSEQ sequencing was applied to naive, central memory and regulatory T cell samples, giving an average of around 4 million total reads per sample. After sorted cells were lysed in RLT buffer, RNA was extracted with DNase-treated RNeasy Micro or Mini kits, with the choice depending on cell number. To prevent cross-contamination, every cell subset was processed on its own, while patient and healthy donor samples were processed together. TCRB sequences were amplified from cDNA with the immunoSEQ multiplex PCR, producing 87-bp fragments spanning the CDR3 region. Amplicons were sequenced on the Illumina HiSeq platform. In the source study's methods: Synthetic template baselines were used to correct PCR bias computationally, reads within Hamming distance 2 were collapsed, and singletons that could not be merged were discarded. Reads were aligned against IMGT to assign V, D and J genes, CDR3 length and insertions or deletions at six rearrangement sites. Within each subset, clonotype counts were normalized to sorted cell number, and only after that were true diversity and Gini coefficients computed with the tcR R package. The overlap coefficient, calculated on TCRB nucleotide sequences, was used to quantify repertoire sharing. Out-of-frame TCRB sequences from naive cells were analyzed as a proxy for the pre-selection repertoire. TCRdb holds this immuneACCESS table with in-frame rearrangements only. Some clones are missing; in checked studies, unresolved V genes explain under half, and the rest has no known cause. V and J calls and clone size are copied from that table; D and trimming were computed from the DNA. This sample holds 200,000 to 250,000 clones; roughly 9.6% were observed only once. The ten largest clones capture just under 0.035% of the sample.

Of note for this clone: The antigen this receptor binds is unknown. Base qualities are not at hand, and no much larger clone is one base apart. Other DNA sequences of this sample code for an identical CDR3.

Each donor gave one peripheral blood draw, roughly 110 mL on average, collected into heparinised tubes. A BD FACSAria II was used to sort naive, central memory, regulatory and stem cell-like memory CD4+ T cells with a panel that included CD45RO, CCR7, CD25, CD127, CD95 and CD27. All sorted populations exceeded 95% purity. PBMCs were isolated right away by Lymphoprep density gradient centrifugation and were stained directly, without culture. Samples were stained and sorted in pairs, with one healthy donor and one patient per experiment, so that batch effects were minimized. Recombination joined TRBV5-1 with TRBJ2-3; 8 central bases correspond to TRBD2. The sample was naive CD4+ T cells from blood. Interpreted using the paper, the cell subset or site label stands for: true naive CD4+ T cells. The receptor's source is a young woman in good health. This receptor carries the CDR3 CASSLAGASTDTQYF. The nucleotides read TGCGCCAGCAGCTTAGCGGGGGCGTCCACAGATACGCAGTATTTT.